The clone carrying this T cell receptor (beta chain) came up a few times. Antigen: not known. The data stem from a study of response to subunit inactivated influenza vaccine. General study findings and limits: New T cells are recruited in small numbers by each seasonal influenza vaccination, according to the authors' suggestion.

TCRdb redid the calling of the RT-PCR reads with MiXCR, one entry per CDR3 protein. In the table there are more than 700,000 distinct CDR3 sequences, around 20% of which are singletons. The CDR3 is 15 amino acids. Germline V gene data show CDR1 as SGHTA and CDR2 as FQGNSA. V was shortened by 5 bases and J by 4 bases, with 15 bases between the two germline ends. The chain uses TRBV7-2 and TRBJ2-1, with D possibly being TRBD1 (6 bases). The source material was PBMCs from blood, sampled about 5 days after vaccination. The clonotype was recovered from a man aged 45-65 years who received an inactivated influenza vaccine. The CDR3 spells CASSPTRDKYNEQFF. The CDR3 DNA reads TGTGCCAGCAGCCCGACCCGGGACAAGTACAATGAGCAGTTCTTC.